The 12 T cell receptor beta chains given below trace back to one sample, sequenced in a study of blood T cell repertoires in COVID-19. Sequenced by immunoSEQ multiplex PCR; TCRdb stores in-frame clones only, minus some. The sample lists hundreds of thousands of clones, around nine tenths occurring once. Sequencing was carried out using PBMCs or T cells enriched from blood (not recorded which). Receptor source: a man in his sixties who had recovered from COVID-19.

The gene calls are TRBV29-1 and TRBJ1-3; the D is unclear. Trimming removed 3 bases at V and 2 bases at J, with 11 bases between. The germline V gene has CDR1 SQVTM and CDR2 ANQGSEA. This CDR3 has 14 residues. The CDR3 loop is CSVEEGTAGNTIYF. The CDR3 nucleotides are TGCAGCGTTGAGGAGGGTACGGCTGGAAACACCATATATTTT.

This sequence joins TRBV19 and TRBJ1-4; TRBD1 matches 7 bases. With V trimmed by 10 bases and J by 4 bases, 6 bases remained unmatched. In germline, CDR1 is LNHDA, CDR2 SQIVND (reference sequence). The CDR3 is made up of 13 amino acids. The CDR3 coding sequence is TGTGCCACTGGGGGACAGATTAATGAAAAACTGTTTTTT. Protein sequence: CATGGQINEKLFF.

J is TRBJ2-2 and V is TRBV11-2; 9 bases agree with TRBD2. From germline, CDR1 is SGHAT and CDR2 FQNNGV. The CDR3 spans 16 residues. The trim removed 3 bases at V and 4 bases at J, leaving 6 bases unmatched. CDR3 bases: TGTGCCAGCAGCTTGTCGTTAGCGGGAGCCACCGGGGAGCTGTTTTTT. Translated: CASSLSLAGATGELFF.

This chain joins TRBV9 and TRBJ2-7; the D gene is possibly TRBD2 (6 bases). V was clipped by 1 base and J by 6 bases, with 14 bases between them. Germline loops: CDR1 SGDLS, CDR2 YYNGEE. The CDR3 runs 14 residues. The CDR3 DNA is TGTGCCAGCAGCGTAAGCCCCGAGGGACTCGAGCAGTACTTC. Its translation: CASSVSPEGLEQYF. Based on the CDR3 plus reference TRBV9 and TRBJ2-7, the full variable domain is DSGVTQTPKHLITATGQRVTLRCSPRSGDLSVYWYQQSLDQGLQFLIQYYNGEERAKGNILERFSAQQFPDLHSELNLSSLELGDSALYFCASSVSPEGLEQYFGPGTRLTVT.

The chain has TRBV29-1 and TRBJ1-2; 7 nucleotides agree with TRBD1. Unmatched junction bases numbered 7, after V lost 5 bases and J lost 4 bases. Germline V gene data show CDR1 as SQVTM and CDR2 as ANQGSEA. The CDR3 extends over 13 amino acids. CDR3: CSVRGQGPYGYTF. CDR3 coding DNA: TGCAGCGTTAGGGGGCAGGGTCCCTATGGCTACACCTTC.

This clone turned up a few times. The J gene is TRBJ2-4, the V gene TRBV30, with 8 nucleotides matching TRBD2. Germline V gives CDR1 GTSNPN, CDR2 SVGIG (reference sequence). The CDR3 totals 15 residues. The ends lost 4 bases at V and 6 bases at J; junction bases unmatched: 11. The CDR3 region is CAWTYGGGGGNIQYF. The CDR3 DNA reads TGTGCCTGGACTTACGGGGGGGGCGGTGGAAACATTCAGTACTTC.

This clone has a handful of counts. The gene calls are TRBV2 and TRBJ2-1; TRBD2 matches 7 bases. The germline V gene has CDR1 SNHLY and CDR2 FYNNEI. The V gene end was trimmed by 7 bases and the J gene end by 0 bases; junction bases not matched to a gene: 3. The CDR3 extends over 14 amino acids. CDR3 region: CASTGGSSYNEQFF. The CDR3 DNA sequence: TGTGCCAGCACGGGCGGGAGCTCCTACAATGAGCAGTTCTTC.

This chain uses TRBV4-2 with TRBJ2-2; 9 bases map to TRBD2. Per germline, CDR1 LGHNA and CDR2 YNFKEQ. With 2 bases clipped from V and 2 bases from J, the junction kept 6 bases outside the gene matches. The CDR3 consists of 17 residues. The chain's CDR3 is CASSQLAGFTNTGELFF. CDR3 bases: TGTGCCAGCAGCCAACTAGCGGGGTTTACAAACACCGGGGAGCTGTTTTTT.

V usage is TRBV2 and J usage is TRBJ1-2, with TRBD1 matching 7 bases. In germline, CDR1 is SNHLY, CDR2 FYNNEI. CDR3 length equals 13 residues. V was clipped by 4 bases and J by 4 bases; unmatched bases: 3. DNA of the CDR3: TGTGCCAGCAGTGTTGACAGGGCCTATGGCTACACCTTC. This gives the protein CASSVDRAYGYTF.

The chain uses TRBV29-1 and TRBJ1-2; 9 bases line up with TRBD1. The germline V gene has CDR1 SQVTM and CDR2 ANQGSEA. This CDR3 is built from 13 residues. V was clipped by 6 bases and J by 8 bases; unmatched bases: 10. Here the CDR3 DNA reads TGCAGCGTAAGTGGGCCGACAGGGGGAGGCTACACCTTC. Protein: CSVSGPTGGGYTF.

The chain is built from TRBV2 and TRBJ1-5; tentatively, D is TRBD1 (6 bases). The CDR3 spans 12 residues. V lost 6 bases to trimming and J lost 5 bases, with 8 bases between them. Germline CDR1 is SNHLY and CDR2 is FYNNEI. CDR3 DNA sequence: TGTGCCAGCAGGCGGGGGCATCAGCCCCAGCATTTT. Its protein product is CASRRGHQPQHF.

This CDR3 reads CASSYPQGAYGYTF. The CDR3 coding sequence is TGTGCCAGCAGCTACCCACAGGGGGCCTATGGCTACACCTTC. This rearrangement joins TRBV7-2 to TRBJ1-2; 9 bases agree with TRBD1. Unmatched junction bases numbered 4, after V lost 4 bases and J lost 4 bases. The CDR3 is made up of 14 amino acids. Germline-derived CDR1 and CDR2 are SGHTA and FQGNSA.